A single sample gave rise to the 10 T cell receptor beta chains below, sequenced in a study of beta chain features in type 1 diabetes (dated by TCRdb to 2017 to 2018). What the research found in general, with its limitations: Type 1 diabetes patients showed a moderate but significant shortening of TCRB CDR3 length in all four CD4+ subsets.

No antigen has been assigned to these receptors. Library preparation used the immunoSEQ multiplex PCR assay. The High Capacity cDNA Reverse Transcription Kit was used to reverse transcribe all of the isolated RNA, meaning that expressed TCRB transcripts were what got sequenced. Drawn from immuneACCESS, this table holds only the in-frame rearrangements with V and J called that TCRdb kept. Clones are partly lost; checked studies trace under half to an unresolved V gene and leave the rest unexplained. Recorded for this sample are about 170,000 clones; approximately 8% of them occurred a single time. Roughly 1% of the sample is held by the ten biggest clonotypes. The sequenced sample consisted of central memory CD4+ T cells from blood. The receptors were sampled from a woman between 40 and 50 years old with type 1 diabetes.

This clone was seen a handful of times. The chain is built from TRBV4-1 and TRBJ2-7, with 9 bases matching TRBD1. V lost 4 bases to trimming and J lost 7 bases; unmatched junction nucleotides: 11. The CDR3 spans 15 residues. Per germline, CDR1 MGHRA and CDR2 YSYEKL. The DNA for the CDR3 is TGCGCCAGCAGCCGAACAGGGGGCGGAATGCGAGAGCAGTACTTC. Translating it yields CASSRTGGGMREQYF.

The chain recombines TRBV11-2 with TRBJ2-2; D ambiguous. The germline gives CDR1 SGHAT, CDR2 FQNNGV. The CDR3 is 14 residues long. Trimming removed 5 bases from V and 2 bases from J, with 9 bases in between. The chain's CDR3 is CASSPELNTGELFF. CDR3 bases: TGTGCCAGCAGCCCGGAACTAAACACCGGGGAGCTGTTTTTT.

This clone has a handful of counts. As DNA, the CDR3 is TGTGCCAGCAGTTATAGGGCAGGGGTCGATGAGCAGTTCTTC. This encodes CASSYRAGVDEQFF. This chain connects TRBV6-1 to TRBJ2-1; D perhaps matches TRBD1 (6 bases). The germline V gene encodes CDR1 MNHNS and CDR2 SASEGT. CDR3 length equals 14 residues. V lost 5 bases to trimming and J lost 8 bases, with 16 bases between them.

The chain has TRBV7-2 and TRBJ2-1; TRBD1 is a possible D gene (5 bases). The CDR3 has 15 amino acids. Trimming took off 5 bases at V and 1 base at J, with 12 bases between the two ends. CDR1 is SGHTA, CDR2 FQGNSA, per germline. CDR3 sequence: CASSINRHSYNEQFF. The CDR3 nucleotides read TGTGCCAGCAGCATAAACAGGCATTCCTACAATGAGCAGTTCTTC.

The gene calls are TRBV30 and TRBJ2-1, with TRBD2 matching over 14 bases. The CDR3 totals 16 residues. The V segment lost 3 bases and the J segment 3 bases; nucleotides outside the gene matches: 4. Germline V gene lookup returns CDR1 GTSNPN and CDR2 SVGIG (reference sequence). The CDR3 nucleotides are TGTGCCTGGAGCAAGGGACTAGCGGGAGACTACAATGAGCAGTTCTTC. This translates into CAWSKGLAGDYNEQFF.

The CDR3 DNA reads as TGCGCCAGCAGCCAAGATGGGAGGGTCCAGGGGACCCAGTACTTC. Its translation is CASSQDGRVQGTQYF. The rearrangement joins TRBV4-1 to TRBJ2-5, with 7 bases identical to TRBD2. The CDR3 runs 15 residues. J was trimmed by 7 bases and V by 0 bases; bases with no gene match: 8. Looked up from germline, CDR1 is MGHRA and CDR2 is YSYEKL.

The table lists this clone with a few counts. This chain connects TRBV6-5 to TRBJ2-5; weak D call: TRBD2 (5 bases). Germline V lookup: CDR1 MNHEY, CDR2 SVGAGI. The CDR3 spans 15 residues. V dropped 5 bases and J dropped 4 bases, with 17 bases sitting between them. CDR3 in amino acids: CASSPRWEYGETQYF. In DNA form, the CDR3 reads TGTGCCAGCAGTCCTCGATGGGAGTATGGAGAGACCCAGTACTTC.

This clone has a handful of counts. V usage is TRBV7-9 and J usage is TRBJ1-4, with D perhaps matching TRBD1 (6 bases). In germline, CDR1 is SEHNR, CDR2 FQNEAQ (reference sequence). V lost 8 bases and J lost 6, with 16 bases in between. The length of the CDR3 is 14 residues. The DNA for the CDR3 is TGTGCCAGCGGCCTTTGGGGGCGGGATGAAAAACTGTTTTTT. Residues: CASGLWGRDEKLFF. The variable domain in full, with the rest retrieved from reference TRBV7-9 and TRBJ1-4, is DTGVSQNPRHKITKRGQNVTFRCDPISEHNRLYWYRQTLGQGPEFLTYFQNEAQLEKSRLLSDRFSAERPKGSFSTLEIQRTEQGDSAMYLCASGLWGRDEKLFFGSGTQLSVL.

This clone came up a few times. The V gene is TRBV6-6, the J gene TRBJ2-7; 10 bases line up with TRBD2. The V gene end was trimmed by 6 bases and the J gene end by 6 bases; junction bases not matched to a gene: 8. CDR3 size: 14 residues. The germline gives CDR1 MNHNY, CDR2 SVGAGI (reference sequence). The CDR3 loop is CASSRTSGTLEQYF. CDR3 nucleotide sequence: TGTGCCAGCAGCCGGACTAGCGGTACCCTCGAGCAGTACTTC.

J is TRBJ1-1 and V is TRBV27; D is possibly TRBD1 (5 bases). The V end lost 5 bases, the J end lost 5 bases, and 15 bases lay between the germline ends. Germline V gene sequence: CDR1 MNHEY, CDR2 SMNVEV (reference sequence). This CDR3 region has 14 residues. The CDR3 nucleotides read TGTGCCAGCAGTGCCCAGGGTGGCGGAACTGAAGCTTTCTTT. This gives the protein CASSAQGGGTEAFF.